The entry below describes one T cell receptor (beta chain). The source of the sample is a study of blood T cell repertoires in COVID-19. Study background: The samples span acute and convalescent COVID-19 from the United States, Italy and Spain. In each case, the material was cDNA or gDNA derived from T cells, B-cell-depleted T cells, or PBMCs.

This CDR3 has 12 amino acids. V gave up 6 bases and J gave up 0 bases, with 8 bases separating them. CDR1 and CDR2 from the germline V gene are SQVTM and ANQGSEA. As originally analysed: Amplification of reference gene primers was used by the study to estimate nucleated cell counts. Profiled with immunoSEQ multiplex PCR; TCRdb holds only in-frame clones, not every one. V and J calls and clone size are given by that table; D and trimming were obtained from the DNA. This sample yields about 220,000 clones, of which roughly 88% are seen a single time; about 9% belongs to the top ten. Sequencing was performed on peripheral blood. V is TRBV29-1 and J is TRBJ1-1; D ambiguous. This sequence was found in a man aged 45-65 years with active or convalescent COVID-19. The CDR3 loop reads CSVGNLNTEAFF. The DNA for the CDR3 is TGCAGCGTCGGGAACCTGAACACTGAAGCTTTCTTT.